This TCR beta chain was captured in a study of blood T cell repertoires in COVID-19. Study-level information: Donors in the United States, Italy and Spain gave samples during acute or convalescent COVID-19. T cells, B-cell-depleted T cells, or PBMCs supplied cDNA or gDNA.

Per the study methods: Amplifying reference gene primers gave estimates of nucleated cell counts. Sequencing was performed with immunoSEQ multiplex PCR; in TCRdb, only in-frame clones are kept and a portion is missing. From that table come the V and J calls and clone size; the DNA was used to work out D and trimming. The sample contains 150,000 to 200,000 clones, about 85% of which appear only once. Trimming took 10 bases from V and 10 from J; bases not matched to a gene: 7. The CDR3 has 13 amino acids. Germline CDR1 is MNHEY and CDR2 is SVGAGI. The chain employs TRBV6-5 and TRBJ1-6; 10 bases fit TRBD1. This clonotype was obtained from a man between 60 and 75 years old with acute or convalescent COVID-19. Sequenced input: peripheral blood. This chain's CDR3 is CATRDRGGSPLHF. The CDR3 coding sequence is TGTGCCACCCGGGACAGGGGTGGGTCACCCCTCCACTTT.